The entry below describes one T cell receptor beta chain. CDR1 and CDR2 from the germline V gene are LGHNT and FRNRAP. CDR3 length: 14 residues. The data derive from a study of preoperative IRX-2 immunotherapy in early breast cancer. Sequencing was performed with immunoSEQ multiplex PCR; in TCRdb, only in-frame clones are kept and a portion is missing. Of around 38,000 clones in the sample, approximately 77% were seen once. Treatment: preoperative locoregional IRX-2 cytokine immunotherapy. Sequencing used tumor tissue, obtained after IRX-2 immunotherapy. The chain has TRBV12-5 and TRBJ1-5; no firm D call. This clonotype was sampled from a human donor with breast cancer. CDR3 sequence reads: CASTLAGIDQPQHF. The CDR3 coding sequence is TGTGCCAGCACCTTGGCGGGCATTGATCAGCCCCAGCATTTT. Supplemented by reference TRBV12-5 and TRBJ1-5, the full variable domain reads DARVTQTPRHKVTEMGQEVTMRCQPILGHNTVFWYRQTMMQGLELLAYFRNRAPLDDSGMPKDRFSAEMPDATLATLKIQPSEPRDSAVYFCASTLAGIDQPQHFGDGTRLSIL.